The rows below give T cell receptor beta chains drawn from one sample of a study of T cell repertoires in cytomegalovirus infection. No cognate antigen is known for these TCRs. TCRdb reanalysed the reads using MiXCR and keeps one entry per CDR3 protein. The sample yields 250,000 to 400,000 distinct CDR3 sequences, around a quarter seen once. Source: cultured PBMCs, taken from culture after CMV antigen stimulation. These TCRs come from a human donor in good health (CMV status not recorded). Some clones in this sample may be carry-over from other donors' samples. Each CDR3 is given without its conserved first and last residue.

>12|TRBV6-2/TRBV6-3
ASSEPGTHYEQY
>13|TRBV4-3
ASSQEVSADYGYT
>13|TRBV2
ASTSQGMDTDTQY
>13|TRBV19
ASSEQGAGNTEAF
>13|TRBV6-1
ASRGQGTMNTEAF
>11|TRBV7-2
ASSVGSQETQY
>11|TRBV11-2
ASSHRQRDEQF
>16|TRBV6-2/TRBV6-3
ASSGGLGIAGTSHIQY
>12|TRBV5-4
ASSRESSYNEQF
>13|TRBV25-1
ASSVPGPPGNTIY
>14|TRBV5-1
ASSFAGTLGTEKLF
>13|TRBV12-3/TRBV12-4
ASTPDREDGYGYT
>13|TRBV19
ASSIKATTGAIYT
>11|TRBV19
ASSIVRLDTQY
>14|TRBV19
ASSILTSGTYNEQF
>12|TRBV7-6
ASSLARNNSPLH